The sequence of this T cell receptor beta chain was determined in a study of T cell repertoires in cytomegalovirus infection. Study context: Both CMV infection and a matching HLA type were indicated by public TCR beta signatures. Findings and limits, study-wide: Predominance within the ex vivo response was attributable to HLA-C-restricted CMV-specific TCR beta clonotypes.

Comments on this clonotype: Its antigen is not identified. Germline and junction disagree at one end, which may indicate a read error.

Each CDR3 protein gets one entry after TCRdb re-called the reads with MiXCR. This table holds approximately 700,000 distinct CDR3 sequences, under 40% found once. This CDR3 contains 17 residues. The V gene's germline CDR1 is SQVTM and CDR2 ANQGSEA. V gene TRBV29-1 combines with J gene TRBJ2-1, with TRBD1 matching over 10 bases. This clonotype was sampled from a human donor in good health (CMV status not recorded). Some clones in this sample may be carry-over from other donors' samples. The sample was PBMCs. Here the CDR3 reads CSVEGRTGTGVWNEHFF. The CDR3 DNA follows: TGCAGCGTTGAAGGGAGAACCGGGACAGGGGTATGGAATGAGCATTTCTTC.